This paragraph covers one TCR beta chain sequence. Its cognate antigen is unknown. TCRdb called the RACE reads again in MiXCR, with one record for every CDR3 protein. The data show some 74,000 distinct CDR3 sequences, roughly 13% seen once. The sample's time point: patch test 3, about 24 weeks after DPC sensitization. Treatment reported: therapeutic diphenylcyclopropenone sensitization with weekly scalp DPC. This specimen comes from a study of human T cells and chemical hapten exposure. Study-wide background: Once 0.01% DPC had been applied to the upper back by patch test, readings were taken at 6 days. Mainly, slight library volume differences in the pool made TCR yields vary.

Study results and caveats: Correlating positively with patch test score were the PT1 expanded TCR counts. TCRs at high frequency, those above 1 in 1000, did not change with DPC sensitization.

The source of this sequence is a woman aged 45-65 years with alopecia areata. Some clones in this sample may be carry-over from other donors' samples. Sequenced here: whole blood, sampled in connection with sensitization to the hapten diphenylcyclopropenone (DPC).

CDR3 DNA: TGTGCCACCAGGGACAGTAACTATGGCTACACCTTC. Translation gives CATRDSNYGYTF. V and J are TRBV10-3 and TRBJ1-2; 7 bases fit TRBD1. V lost 10 bases and J lost 1; bases outside the gene matches: 3. The CDR3 length is 12 residues. Germline values: CDR1 ENHRY, CDR2 SYGVKD.